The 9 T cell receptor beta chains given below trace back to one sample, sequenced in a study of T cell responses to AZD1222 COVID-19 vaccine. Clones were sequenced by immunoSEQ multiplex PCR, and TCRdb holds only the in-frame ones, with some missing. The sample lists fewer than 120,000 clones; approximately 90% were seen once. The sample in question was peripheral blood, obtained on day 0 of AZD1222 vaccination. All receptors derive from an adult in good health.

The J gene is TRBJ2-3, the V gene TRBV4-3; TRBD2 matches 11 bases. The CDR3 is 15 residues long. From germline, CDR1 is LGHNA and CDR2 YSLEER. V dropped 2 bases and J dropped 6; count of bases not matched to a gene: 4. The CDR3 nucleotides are TGCGCCAGCAGCCAATTTAGCGGGGGGGCCGATACGCAGTATTTT. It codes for CASSQFSGGADTQYF.

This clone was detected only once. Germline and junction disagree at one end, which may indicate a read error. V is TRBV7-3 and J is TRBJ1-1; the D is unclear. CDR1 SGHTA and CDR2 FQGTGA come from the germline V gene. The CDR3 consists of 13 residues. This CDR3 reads CASSLSPNSEAFF. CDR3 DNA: TGTGCCAGCAGCTTAAGCCCGAACTCTGAAGCTTTCTTT.

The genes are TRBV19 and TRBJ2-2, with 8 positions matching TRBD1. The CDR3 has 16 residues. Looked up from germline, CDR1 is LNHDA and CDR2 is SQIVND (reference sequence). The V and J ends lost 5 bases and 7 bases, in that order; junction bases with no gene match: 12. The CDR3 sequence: CASSPPGQGSGGELFF. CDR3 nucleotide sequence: TGTGCCAGTAGTCCCCCAGGACAGGGTTCGGGCGGGGAGCTGTTTTTT.

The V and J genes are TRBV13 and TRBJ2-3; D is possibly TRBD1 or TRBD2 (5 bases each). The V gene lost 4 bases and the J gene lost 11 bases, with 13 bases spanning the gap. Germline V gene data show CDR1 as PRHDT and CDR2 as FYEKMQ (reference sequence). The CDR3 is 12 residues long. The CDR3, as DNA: TGTGCCAGCAGCTCTTCCGGGGCGGGGCAGTATTTT. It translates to CASSSSGAGQYF.

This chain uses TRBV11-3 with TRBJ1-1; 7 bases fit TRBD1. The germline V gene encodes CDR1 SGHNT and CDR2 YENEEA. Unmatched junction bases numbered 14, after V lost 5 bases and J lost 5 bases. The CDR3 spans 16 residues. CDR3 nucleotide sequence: TGTGCCAGCAGCCTAGGGGGCCCGGGGGAGGGAACTGAAGCTTTCTTT. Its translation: CASSLGGPGEGTEAFF.

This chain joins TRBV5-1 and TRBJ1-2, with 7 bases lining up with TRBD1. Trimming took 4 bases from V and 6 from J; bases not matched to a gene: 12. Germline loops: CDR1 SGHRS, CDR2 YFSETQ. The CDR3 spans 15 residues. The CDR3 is CASSPLSTGVNGYTF. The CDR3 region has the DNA TGCGCCAGCAGCCCCCTTTCCACAGGGGTGAATGGCTACACCTTC.

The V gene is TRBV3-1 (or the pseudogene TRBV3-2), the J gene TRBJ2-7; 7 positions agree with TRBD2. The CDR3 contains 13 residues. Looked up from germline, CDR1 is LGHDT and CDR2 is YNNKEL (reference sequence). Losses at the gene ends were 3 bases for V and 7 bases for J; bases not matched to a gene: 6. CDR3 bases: TGTGCCAGCAGCCAGGGGGGAGCGGGGGAGCAGTACTTC. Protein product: CASSQGGAGEQYF.

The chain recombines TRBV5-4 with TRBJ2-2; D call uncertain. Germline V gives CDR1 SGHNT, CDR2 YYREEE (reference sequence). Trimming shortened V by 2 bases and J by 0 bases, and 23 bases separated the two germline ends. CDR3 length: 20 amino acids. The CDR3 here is CASSFTIYSRDFANTGELFF. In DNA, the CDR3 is TGTGCCAGCAGCTTCACCATATATTCGCGCGACTTCGCGAACACCGGGGAGCTGTTTTTT.

The DNA of the CDR3 is TGTGCCAGCAGCGCAGACAGGGGGTACGAGCAGTACTTC. Translating gives CASSADRGYEQYF. The rearrangement links TRBV7-9 to TRBJ2-7; TRBD1 matches 9 bases. J lost 4 bases, V lost 5 bases, and 3 bases had no gene match. The CDR3 has 13 residues. Germline V CDR1 and CDR2: SEHNR, FQNEAQ (reference sequence).